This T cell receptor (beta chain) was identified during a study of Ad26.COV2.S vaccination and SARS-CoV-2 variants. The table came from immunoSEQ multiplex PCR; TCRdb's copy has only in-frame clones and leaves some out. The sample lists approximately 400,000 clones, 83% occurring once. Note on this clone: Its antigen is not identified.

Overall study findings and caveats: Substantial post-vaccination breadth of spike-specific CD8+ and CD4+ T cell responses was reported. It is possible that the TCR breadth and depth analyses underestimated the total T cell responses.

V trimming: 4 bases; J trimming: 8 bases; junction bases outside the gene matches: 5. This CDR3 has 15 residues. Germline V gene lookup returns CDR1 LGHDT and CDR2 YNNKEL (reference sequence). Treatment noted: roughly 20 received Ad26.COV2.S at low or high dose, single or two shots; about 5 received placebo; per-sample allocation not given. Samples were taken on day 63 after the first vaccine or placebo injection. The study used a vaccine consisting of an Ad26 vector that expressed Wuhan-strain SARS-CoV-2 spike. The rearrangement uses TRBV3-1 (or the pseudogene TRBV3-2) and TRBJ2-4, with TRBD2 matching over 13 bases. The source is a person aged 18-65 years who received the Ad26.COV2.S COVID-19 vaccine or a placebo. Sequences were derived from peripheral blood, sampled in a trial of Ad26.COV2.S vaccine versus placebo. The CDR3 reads CASSRLAGGRDIQYF. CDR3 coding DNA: TGTGCCAGCAGCCGACTAGCGGGGGGTAGGGACATTCAGTACTTC.